This TCR beta chain was found in a study of CD8+CD57+ T cells in acquired aplastic anemia (dated by TCRdb to 2016 to 2018). Turning to the overall study: On average, sorted CD4+ and CD8+ cells yielded 3.2 ug of extracted DNA, with a range of about 0.17 to 27.4 ug. An average of around 10 million reads for CD4+ cells and 11 million or so reads for CD8+ cells was obtained from healthy donor samples. Study-wide findings and limitations: Around 31 CD8+ CDR3 sequences were shared between patients and controls but appeared highly expressed in patients and within their immunodominant clones. Patients and healthy controls showed no significant difference in CD8+ Simpson's diversity (P=0.060).

Taken from cysteine to phenylalanine, the CDR3 has 11 residues. Only the CDR3 DNA stays, 33 bases, in frame from base 1. V loses 10 bases at its end and J loses 9 bases; junction bases beyond the gene matches: 4. In this study, sorted CD4+ and CD8+ T cells from the blood of healthy subjects and of severe aplastic anemia patients had their TCR repertoires deep-sequenced. Ficoll-Paque density gradient centrifugation was used to isolate peripheral blood mononuclear cells. Before DNA extraction, CD4+ and CD8+ T cells were sorted by FACS or by magnetic beads. This clonotype came up many times. No antigen is known for it. Per-nucleotide qualities are absent, and no much larger clonotype sits a single base away. Genomic DNA was used as template for profiling of TCR beta VDJ combinations and CDR3 sequences. An Illumina HiSeq 2000 was used for TCR repertoire sequencing. Processing in the source paper ran as follows. TRBV/TRBJ rearrangement plots, CDR3 size and DJ length profiles, and Simpson's diversity index were used to evaluate the repertoires. The most abundant DNA sequence in the deep sequencing data was taken as the immunodominant clone. CDR3 amino acid sequences were screened for sharing across subjects and compared with published repertoires and the VDJdb database. The raw public data were reprocessed by TCRdb itself: fastp quality trimming at Q25, MiXCR clonotype calling, in-frame beta chains only. Every entry covers one CDR3 protein and lists the most common genes and DNA from its rows. None of the V and J calls come from the authors' own analysis; TCRdb made them. This sample gives roughly 80,000 distinct CDR3 sequences in total; under 50% of them show up just once. The ten most abundant clones make up approximately 61% of the sample.

The chain employs TRBV12-3 or TRBV12-4 and TRBJ2-1; 9 bases in between match TRBD1. Sequenced sample: sorted CD4+, CD8+, or CD8+CD57+ T cells (not recorded which) from PBMCs. The source of this sequence is a human donor in good health, serving as a control. The nucleotide sequence reads TGTGCCACCGAGACAGGGGGTGAGCAGTTCTTC. Its amino acids are CATETGGEQFF.